This T cell receptor (beta chain) was captured by sequencing in a study of blood T cells in healthy people across ages (dated by TCRdb to the mid-2010s). Turning to the overall study: Template switching captured roughly one uniquely barcoded TCR beta cDNA molecule per two T cells in model experiments. To track age-related changes in TCR beta repertoire diversity, the study relied on deep sequencing normalized with unique cDNA molecular identifiers. The donors were divided into four age groups: young (average approximately 16 years), middle-aged (about 39), aged (roughly 66) and long-lived (more than 75). To avoid experimental bias, donors of different ages were spread randomly across the sequencing lanes. Using the same blood draw, the study looked at two additional independent replicas of 1 million unique cDNA reads for two donors, one aged 18 to 30 and the other aged 80 or older.

The method was 5' RACE. Sequencing instrument: Illumina HiSeq 2500. A second PCR of roughly 7 to 12 cycles was run with a J-beta primer mix and a sample-barcoded 5' primer. A unique molecular identifier was introduced onto each TCR beta cDNA molecule by a template-switch 5' adaptor carrying 12 random nucleotides. At least 2.5 million CDR3-containing paired-end reads were obtained from each sample. The Mint cDNA synthesis kit, primed by a TRBC-specific oligonucleotide, was used to synthesize first-strand cDNA from all RNA. Following uracil-DNA glycosylase treatment, a first 18-cycle PCR with universal primers M1SS and BC2_uni_R was performed on all cDNA. The study's own analysis went as follows. For normalization, 1 million high-quality reads were randomly selected from each sample, with every read carrying a distinct molecular identifier. Instead of being binned into consensus sequences, reads that shared molecular identifiers were thrown out. CDR3 identification, clonotype clustering and error correction used MiTCR with a Q25 quality threshold and the strictest error-elimination algorithm. Lower-bound total TCR beta diversity was estimated with a nonparametric unseen species model using Euler transformation. TCRdb took the public reads, trimmed them with fastp at Q25, ran MiXCR for clone calling and kept in-frame beta chains. Every CDR3 protein is listed once, alongside the most common genes and DNA of its rows. For this entry, the V and J calls and clone size follow TCRdb and not the study's own pipeline. The sample includes about 640,000 distinct CDR3 sequences, with about 53% observed a single time. The ten largest clones take up roughly 34% of the sample.

V loses 9 bases at its end and J loses 0 bases; junction bases beyond the gene matches: 3. CDR1 and CDR2 were assigned from the germline V gene as SGHTA and FQGNSA. The CDR3 measures 13 amino acids from cysteine to phenylalanine. Only the CDR3 portion is preserved as DNA: 39 bases, with reading frame beginning at the first base. Details on this clonotype: The antigen this receptor binds is unknown. Nothing much larger sits one base from this clone, and base qualities are not available.

The donors were roughly 38 Caucasian individuals from Russia, aged roughly 6 to 100 years, who were systemically healthy. Each donor gave ten milliliters of peripheral blood, collected into EDTA-treated Vacutainer tubes. Ficoll-Paque density-gradient centrifugation was used to isolate PBMCs, with at least 6 million obtained per sample. Trizol reagent was used to extract total RNA from PBMCs, with at least 6 micrograms per sample. For every donor, an aliquot of PBMCs went through flow cytometry to measure the percentages of naive CD45RAhigh/CD27high T cells. General conclusions and limits of the study: Conclusive comparison of naive and antigen-experienced compartments was prevented by the profiling of bulk unsorted PBMCs. Observed TCR beta diversity correlated strongly with the percentage of naive T cells measured by flow cytometry. Because donor CMV infection status was unknown, age-related changes in expanded clonotypes were potentially confounded. Estimates of total diversity based on one million sequenced T cells were considered lower bounds and underestimates. The long-lived group showed more naive CD4+ T cells, fewer expanded clones and increased TCR diversity than the aged group, suggesting age selection. As age increased, observed TCR beta diversity per million T cells dropped in a roughly linear way, and a significant reduction was already evident by age roughly 40.

Input material: blood. The source is a man aged 55 to 70 in good health. This receptor chain uses TRBV7-2 and TRBJ2-3, with 7 junctional bases fitting TRBD1. CDR3 region: CARRQGSTDTQYF. The DNA reads as follows: TGTGCCAGAAGACAGGGTAGCACAGATACGCAGTATTTT. This CDR3, with the reference TRBV7-2 and TRBJ2-3 proteins standing in past its ends, gives the full variable domain GAGVSQSPSNKVTEKGKDVELRCDPISGHTALYWYRQSLGQGLEFLIYFQGNSAPDKSGLPSDRFSAERTGGSVSTLTIQRTQQEDSAVYLCARRQGSTDTQYFGPGTRLTVL.